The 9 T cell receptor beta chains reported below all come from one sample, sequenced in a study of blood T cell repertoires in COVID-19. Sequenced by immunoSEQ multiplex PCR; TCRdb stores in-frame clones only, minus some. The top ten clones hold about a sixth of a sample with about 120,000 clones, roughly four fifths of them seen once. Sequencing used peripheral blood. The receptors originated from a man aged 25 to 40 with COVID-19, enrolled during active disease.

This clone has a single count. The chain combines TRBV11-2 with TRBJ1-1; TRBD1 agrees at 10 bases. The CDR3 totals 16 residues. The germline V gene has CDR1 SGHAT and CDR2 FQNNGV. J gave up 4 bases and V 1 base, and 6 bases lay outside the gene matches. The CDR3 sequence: CASSLGGTGVGTEAFF. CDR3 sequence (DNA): TGTGCCAGCAGCTTAGGGGGGACAGGGGTGGGCACTGAAGCTTTCTTT.

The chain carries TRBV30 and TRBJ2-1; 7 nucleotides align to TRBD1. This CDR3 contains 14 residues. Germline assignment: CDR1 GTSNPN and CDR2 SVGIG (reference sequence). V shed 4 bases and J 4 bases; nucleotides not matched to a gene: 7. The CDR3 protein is CAWKGGEGYNEQFF. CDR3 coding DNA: TGTGCCTGGAAAGGGGGCGAAGGGTACAATGAGCAGTTCTTC.

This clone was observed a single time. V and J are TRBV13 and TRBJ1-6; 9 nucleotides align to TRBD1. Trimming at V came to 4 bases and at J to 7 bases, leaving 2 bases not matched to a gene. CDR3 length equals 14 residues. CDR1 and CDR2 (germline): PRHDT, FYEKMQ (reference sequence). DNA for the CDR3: TGTGCCAGCAGCTCCGGGACAGGGAATTCACCCCTCCACTTT. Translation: CASSSGTGNSPLHF. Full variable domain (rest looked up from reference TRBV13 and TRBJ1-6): AAGVIQSPRHLIKEKRETATLKCYPIPRHDTVYWYQQGPGQDPQFLISFYEKMQSDKGSIPDRFSAQQFSDYHSELNMSSLELGDSALYFCASSSGTGNSPLHFGNGTRLTVT.

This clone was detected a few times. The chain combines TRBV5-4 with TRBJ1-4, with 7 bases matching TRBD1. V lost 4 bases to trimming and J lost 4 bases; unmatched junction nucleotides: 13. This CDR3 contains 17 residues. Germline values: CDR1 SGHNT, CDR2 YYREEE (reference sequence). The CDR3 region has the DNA TGTGCCAGCAGCAAAGGGACAGCCCCAAAGCTTAATGAAAAACTGTTTTTT. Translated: CASSKGTAPKLNEKLFF. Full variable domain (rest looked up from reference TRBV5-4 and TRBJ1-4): ETGVTQSPTHLIKTRGQQVTLRCSSQSGHNTVSWYQQALGQGPQFIFQYYREEENGRGNFPPRFSGLQFPNYSSELNVNALELDDSALYLCASSKGTAPKLNEKLFFGSGTQLSVL.

The CDR3 loop reads CASGFTGSPNEKLFF. CDR3 DNA sequence: TGTGCCAGCGGATTCACAGGGAGCCCTAATGAAAAACTGTTTTTT. This sequence joins TRBV27 and TRBJ1-4, with a weak D call TRBD1 (6 bases). V was shortened by 8 bases and J by 3 bases, with 16 bases between the two germline ends. There are 15 residues in the CDR3. Germline assignment: CDR1 MNHEY and CDR2 SMNVEV (reference sequence).

The CDR3 here is CASSSGTAPLNTEAFF. For the CDR3, the DNA is TGTGCCAGCAGCTCCGGGACAGCACCTCTGAACACTGAAGCTTTCTTT. The V and J genes are TRBV11-3 and TRBJ1-1; 7 positions match TRBD1. Looked up from germline, CDR1 is SGHNT and CDR2 is YENEEA. With 4 bases clipped from V and 0 bases from J, the junction kept 8 bases outside the gene matches. The CDR3 is made up of 16 amino acids. Variable domain in full (rest from reference TRBV11-3 and TRBJ1-1): EAGVVQSPRYKIIEKKQPVAFWCNPISGHNTLYWYLQNLGQGPELLIRYENEEAVDDSQLPKDRFSAERLKGVDSTLKIQPAELGDSAVYLCASSSGTAPLNTEAFFGQGTRLTVV.

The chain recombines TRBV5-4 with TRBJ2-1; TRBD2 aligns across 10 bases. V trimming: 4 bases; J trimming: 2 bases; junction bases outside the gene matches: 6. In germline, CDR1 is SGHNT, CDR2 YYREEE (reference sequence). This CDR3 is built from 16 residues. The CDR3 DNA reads TGTGCCAGCAGCGCCGGACTAGCGGCCACCTACAATGAGCAGTTCTTC. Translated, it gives CASSAGLAATYNEQFF.

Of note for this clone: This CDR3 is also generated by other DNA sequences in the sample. The CDR3 is CASSITGSNQPQHF. The CDR3 nucleotides are TGTGCCAGTAGTATAACAGGGTCCAATCAGCCCCAGCATTTT. This chain uses TRBV19 with TRBJ1-5; TRBD1 might be the D (6 bases). This CDR3 has 14 residues. The germline V gene encodes CDR1 LNHDA and CDR2 SQIVND (reference sequence). V was cut by 2 bases and J by 3 bases, with 8 bases left in between.

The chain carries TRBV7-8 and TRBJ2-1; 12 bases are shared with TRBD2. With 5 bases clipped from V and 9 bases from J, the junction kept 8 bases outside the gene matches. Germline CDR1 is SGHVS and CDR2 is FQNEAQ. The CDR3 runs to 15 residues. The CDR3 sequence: CASSPLAGGLSEQFF. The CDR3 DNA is TGTGCCAGCAGCCCGCTAGCGGGGGGGCTGAGTGAGCAGTTCTTC.